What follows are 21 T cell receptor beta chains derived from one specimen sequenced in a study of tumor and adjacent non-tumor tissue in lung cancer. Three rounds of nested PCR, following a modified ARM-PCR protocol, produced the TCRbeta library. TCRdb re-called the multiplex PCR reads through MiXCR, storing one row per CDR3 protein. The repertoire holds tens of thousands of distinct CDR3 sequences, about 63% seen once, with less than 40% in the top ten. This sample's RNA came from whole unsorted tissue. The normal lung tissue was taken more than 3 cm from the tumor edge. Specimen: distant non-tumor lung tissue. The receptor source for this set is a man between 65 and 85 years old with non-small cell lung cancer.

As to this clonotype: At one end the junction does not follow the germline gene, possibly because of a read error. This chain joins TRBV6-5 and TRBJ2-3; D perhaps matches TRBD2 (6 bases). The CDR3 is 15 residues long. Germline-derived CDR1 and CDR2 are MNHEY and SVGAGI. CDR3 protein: CASSFNGRGVDTHYF. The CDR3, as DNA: TGTGCCAGCAGCTTTAACGGGAGAGGAGTAGATACGCACTATTTT.

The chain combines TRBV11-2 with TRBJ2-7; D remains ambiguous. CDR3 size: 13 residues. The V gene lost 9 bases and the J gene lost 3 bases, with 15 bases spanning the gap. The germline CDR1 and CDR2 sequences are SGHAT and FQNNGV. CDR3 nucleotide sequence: TGTGCCAGGAGCGTCGGCGGCGGCTACGAGCAGTACTTC. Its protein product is CARSVGGGYEQYF.

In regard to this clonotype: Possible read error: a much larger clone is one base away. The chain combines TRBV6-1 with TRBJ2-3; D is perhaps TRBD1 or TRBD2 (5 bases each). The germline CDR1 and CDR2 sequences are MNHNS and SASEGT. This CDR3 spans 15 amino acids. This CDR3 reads CTSTYSGSSTDTQYF. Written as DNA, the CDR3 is TGTACCAGCACCTATTCAGGGAGTAGCACAGATACGCAGTATTTT.

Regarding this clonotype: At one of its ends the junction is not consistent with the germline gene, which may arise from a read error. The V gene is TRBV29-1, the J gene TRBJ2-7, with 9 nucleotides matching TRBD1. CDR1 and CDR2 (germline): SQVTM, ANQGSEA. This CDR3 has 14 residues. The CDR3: CSVRKGQGTYEQYF. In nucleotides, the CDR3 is TGCAGCGTCCGAAAGGGACAGGGTACCTACGAGCAATACTTC.

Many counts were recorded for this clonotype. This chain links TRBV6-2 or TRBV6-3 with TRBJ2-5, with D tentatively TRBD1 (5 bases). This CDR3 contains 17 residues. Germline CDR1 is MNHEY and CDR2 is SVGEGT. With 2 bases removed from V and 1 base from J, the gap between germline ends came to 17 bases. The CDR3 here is CASSYDLGQGRQETQYF. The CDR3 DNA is TGTGCCAGCAGTTACGATCTTGGGCAGGGCCGCCAAGAGACCCAGTACTTC.

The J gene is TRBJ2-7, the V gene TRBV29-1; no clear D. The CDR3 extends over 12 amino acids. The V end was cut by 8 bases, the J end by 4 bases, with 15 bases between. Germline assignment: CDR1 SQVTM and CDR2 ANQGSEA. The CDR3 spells CSTEGTAYEQYF. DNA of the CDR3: TGCAGCACTGAAGGAACAGCTTACGAGCAGTACTTC.

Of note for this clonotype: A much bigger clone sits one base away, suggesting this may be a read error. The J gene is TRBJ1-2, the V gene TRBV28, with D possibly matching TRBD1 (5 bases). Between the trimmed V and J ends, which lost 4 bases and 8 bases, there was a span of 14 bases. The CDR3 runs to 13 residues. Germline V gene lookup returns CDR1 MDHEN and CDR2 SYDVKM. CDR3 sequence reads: CASSSWDSRGYTF. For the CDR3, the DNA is TGTGCCAGCAGTTCCTGGGACTCTCGGGGCTACACCTTC.

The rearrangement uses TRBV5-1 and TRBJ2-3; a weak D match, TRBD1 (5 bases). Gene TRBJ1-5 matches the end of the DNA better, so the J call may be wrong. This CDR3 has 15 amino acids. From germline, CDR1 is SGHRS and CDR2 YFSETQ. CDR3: CASTWGSLITDTQHF. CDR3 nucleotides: TGCGCCAGCACCTGGGGCAGCCTTATCACAGATACGCAGCATTTT.

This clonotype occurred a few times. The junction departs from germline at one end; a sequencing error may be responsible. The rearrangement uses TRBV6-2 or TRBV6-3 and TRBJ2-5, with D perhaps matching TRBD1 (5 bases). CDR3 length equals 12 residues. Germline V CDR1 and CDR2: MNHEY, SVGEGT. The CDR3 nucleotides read TGTGCCAGCACGGACATTCAAGAGATCCAGTACTTC. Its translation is CASTDIQEIQYF.

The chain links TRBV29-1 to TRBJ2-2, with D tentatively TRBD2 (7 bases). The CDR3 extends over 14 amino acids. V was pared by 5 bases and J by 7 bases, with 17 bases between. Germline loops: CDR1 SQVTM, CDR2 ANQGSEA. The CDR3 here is CSVSQRGAGGELFF. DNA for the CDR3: TGCAGCGTTTCACAACGGGGGGCGGGCGGGGAGCTGTTTTTT.

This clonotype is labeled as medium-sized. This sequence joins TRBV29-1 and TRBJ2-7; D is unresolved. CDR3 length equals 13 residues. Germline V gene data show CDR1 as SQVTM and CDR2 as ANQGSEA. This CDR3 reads CSARAGSSYEQYF. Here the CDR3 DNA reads TGCAGTGCTAGAGCAGGCAGCTCCTACGAGCAGTACTTC.

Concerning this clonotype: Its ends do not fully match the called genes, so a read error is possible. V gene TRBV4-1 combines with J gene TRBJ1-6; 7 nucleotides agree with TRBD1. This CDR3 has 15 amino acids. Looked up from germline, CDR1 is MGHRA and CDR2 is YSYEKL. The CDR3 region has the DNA TGCGCCAGAAGCCTAACTGGGACAGCGAATTCACCCCTCCACTTT. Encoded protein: CARSLTGTANSPLHF.

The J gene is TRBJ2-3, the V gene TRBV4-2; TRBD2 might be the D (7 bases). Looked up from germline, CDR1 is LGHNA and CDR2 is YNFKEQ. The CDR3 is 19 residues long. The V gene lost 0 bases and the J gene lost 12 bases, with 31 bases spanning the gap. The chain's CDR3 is CASSQDRGGGSFRRVTQYF. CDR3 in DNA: TGTGCCAGCAGCCAAGATAGGGGGGGGGGATCCTTCCGCCGAGTTACACAGTATTTT.

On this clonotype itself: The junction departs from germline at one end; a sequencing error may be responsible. The CDR3 bases are TGTGGCAGTAAATCAGGGTGGGGGGCGCGGGAGACCCAATACTTC. Protein product: CGSKSGWGARETQYF. This chain connects TRBV11-2 to TRBJ2-5; maybe TRBD2 (7 bases). The V gene's germline CDR1 is SGHAT and CDR2 FQNNGV. The CDR3 sequence is 15 residues long. The full variable domain, with the rest looked up from reference TRBV11-2 and TRBJ2-5, is EAGVAQSPRYKIIEKRQSVAFWCNPISGHATLYWYQQILGQGPKLLIQFQNNGVVDDSQLPKDRFSAERLKGVDSTLKIQPAKLEDSAVYLCGSKSGWGARETQYFGPGTRLLVL.

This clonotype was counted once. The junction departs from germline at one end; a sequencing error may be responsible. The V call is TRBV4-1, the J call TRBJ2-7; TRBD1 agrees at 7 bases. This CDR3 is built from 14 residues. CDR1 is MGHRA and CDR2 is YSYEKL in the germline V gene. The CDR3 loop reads CASSATGPPYEQYF. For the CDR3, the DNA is TGCGCCAGCAGCGCGACAGGGCCGCCTTACGAGCAGTATTTC.

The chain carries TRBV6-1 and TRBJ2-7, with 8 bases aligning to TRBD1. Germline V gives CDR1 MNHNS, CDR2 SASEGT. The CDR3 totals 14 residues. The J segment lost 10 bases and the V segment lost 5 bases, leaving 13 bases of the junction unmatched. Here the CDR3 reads CASSHDRGPIEQYF. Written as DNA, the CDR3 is TGTGCCAGCAGTCACGACAGGGGCCCCATCGAACAGTACTTC.

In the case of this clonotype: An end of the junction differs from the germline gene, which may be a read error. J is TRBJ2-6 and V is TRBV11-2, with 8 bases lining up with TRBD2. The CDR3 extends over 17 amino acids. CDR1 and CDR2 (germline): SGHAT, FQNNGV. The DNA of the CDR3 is TGTGCCAGCAACTCCCGGGGGGGTAGCTCTGGGGCCAGCGTCCTGACATTC. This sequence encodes CASNSRGGSSGASVLTF.

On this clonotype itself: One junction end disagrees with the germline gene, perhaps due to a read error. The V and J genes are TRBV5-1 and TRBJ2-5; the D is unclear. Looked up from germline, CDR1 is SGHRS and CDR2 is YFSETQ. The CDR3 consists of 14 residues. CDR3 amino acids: CPSKVLVAGETQYF. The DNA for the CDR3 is TGCCCCAGCAAGGTTCTGGTGGCTGGCGAGACCCAGTACTTC.

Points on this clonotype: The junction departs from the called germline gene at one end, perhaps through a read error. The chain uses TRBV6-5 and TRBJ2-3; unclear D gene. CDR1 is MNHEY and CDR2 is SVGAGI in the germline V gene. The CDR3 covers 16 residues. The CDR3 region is CASSYSEPPGSDTQCF. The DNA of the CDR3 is TGTGCCAGTAGTTACTCGGAACCCCCCGGTTCCGATACGCAGTGTTTT.

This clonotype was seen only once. CDR3 residues: CASSFKGNQPQHF. CDR3 bases: TGTGCCAGCAGTTTCAAAGGGAATCAGCCCCAGCATTTT. The chain recombines TRBV28 with TRBJ1-5; D uncertain. Germline V gene lookup returns CDR1 MDHEN and CDR2 SYDVKM. Trimming stripped 3 bases from V and 4 bases from J, with 7 bases between. The CDR3 spans 13 residues.

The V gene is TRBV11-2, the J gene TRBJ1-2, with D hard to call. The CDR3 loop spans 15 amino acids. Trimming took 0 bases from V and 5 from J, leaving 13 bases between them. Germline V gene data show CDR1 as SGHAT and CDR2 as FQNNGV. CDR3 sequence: CASSLDLVQGYGYTF. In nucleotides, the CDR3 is TGTGCCAGCAGCTTAGACCTGGTACAAGGGTATGGCTACACCTTC.